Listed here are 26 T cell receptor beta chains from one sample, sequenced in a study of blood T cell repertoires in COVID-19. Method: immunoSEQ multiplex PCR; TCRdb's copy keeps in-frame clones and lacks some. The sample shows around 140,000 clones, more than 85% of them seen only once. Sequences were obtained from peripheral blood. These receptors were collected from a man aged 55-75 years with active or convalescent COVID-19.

Written as DNA, the CDR3 is TGTGCCAGCAGCCAAACACTGACAGTTACTCAGCCCCAGCATTTT. Amino acid sequence: CASSQTLTVTQPQHF. V gene TRBV3-1 (or the pseudogene TRBV3-2) combines with J gene TRBJ1-5, with D possibly matching TRBD1 (5 bases). Per germline, CDR1 LGHDT and CDR2 YNNKEL (reference sequence). V lost 2 bases, J lost 6 bases, and 14 bases lay in between. This CDR3 has 15 residues.

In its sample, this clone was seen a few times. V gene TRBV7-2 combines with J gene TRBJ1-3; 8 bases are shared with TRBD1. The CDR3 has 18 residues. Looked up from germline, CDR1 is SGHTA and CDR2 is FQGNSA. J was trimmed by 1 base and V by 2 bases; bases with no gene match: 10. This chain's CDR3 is CASSLTYDRGGSGNTIYF. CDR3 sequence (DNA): TGTGCCAGCAGCTTAACTTATGACAGGGGAGGATCTGGAAACACCATATATTTT. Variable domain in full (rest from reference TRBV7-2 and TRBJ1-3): GAGVSQSPSNKVTEKGKDVELRCDPISGHTALYWYRQSLGQGLEFLIYFQGNSAPDKSGLPSDRFSAERTGGSVSTLTIQRTQQEDSAVYLCASSLTYDRGGSGNTIYFGEGSWLTVV.

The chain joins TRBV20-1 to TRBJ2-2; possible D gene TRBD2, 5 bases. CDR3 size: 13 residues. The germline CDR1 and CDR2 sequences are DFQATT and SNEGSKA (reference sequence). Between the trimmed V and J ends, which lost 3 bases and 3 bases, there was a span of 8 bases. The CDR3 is CSASLGDTGELFF. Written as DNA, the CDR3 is TGCAGTGCTAGTCTCGGGGACACCGGGGAGCTGTTTTTT.

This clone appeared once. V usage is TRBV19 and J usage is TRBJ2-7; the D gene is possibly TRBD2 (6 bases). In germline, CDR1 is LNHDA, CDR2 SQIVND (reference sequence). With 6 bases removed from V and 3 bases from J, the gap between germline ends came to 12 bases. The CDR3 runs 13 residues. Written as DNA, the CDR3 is TGTGCCAGTAGCCGGGCGGGACTCTACGAGCAGTACTTC. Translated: CASSRAGLYEQYF.

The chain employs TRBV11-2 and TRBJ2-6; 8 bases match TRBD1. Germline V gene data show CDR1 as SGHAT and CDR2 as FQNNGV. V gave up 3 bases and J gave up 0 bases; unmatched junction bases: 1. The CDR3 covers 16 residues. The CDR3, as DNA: TGTGCCAGCAGCTTTACAGGGGGCTCTGGGGCCAACGTCCTGACTTTC. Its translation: CASSFTGGSGANVLTF.

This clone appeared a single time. In nucleotides, the CDR3 is TGTGCCAGCAGCGTAGGCGGCGGGACTCTAAGTAATGAGCAGTTCTTC. Amino acids: CASSVGGGTLSNEQFF. The rearrangement links TRBV9 to TRBJ2-1, with a weak D call TRBD2 (6 bases). Germline CDR1 is SGDLS and CDR2 is YYNGEE. The CDR3 spans 16 residues. The V end lost 0 bases, the J end lost 7 bases, and 17 bases lay between the germline ends.

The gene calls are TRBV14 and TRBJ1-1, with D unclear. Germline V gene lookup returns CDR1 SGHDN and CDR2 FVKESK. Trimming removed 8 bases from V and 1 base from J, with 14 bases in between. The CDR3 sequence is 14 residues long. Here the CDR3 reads CASRRQEANTEAFF. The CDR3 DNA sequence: TGTGCCAGCCGCCGGCAGGAAGCGAACACTGAAGCTTTCTTT.

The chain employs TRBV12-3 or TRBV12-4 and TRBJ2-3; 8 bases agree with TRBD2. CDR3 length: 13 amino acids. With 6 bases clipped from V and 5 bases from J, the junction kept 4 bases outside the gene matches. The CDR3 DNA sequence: TGTGCCAGCAGGCTGACTAGCGAAGATACGCAGTATTTT. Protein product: CASRLTSEDTQYF.

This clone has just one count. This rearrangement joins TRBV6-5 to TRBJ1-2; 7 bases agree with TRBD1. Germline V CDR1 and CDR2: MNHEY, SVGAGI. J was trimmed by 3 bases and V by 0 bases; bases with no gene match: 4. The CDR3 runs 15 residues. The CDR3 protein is CASSYSGGWDYGYTF. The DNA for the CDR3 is TGTGCCAGCAGTTACTCAGGGGGCTGGGACTATGGCTACACCTTC.

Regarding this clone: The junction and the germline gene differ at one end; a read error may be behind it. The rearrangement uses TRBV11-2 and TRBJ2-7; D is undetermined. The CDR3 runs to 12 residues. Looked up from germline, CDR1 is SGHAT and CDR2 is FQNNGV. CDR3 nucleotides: TGTGCCAGCAGCATAGACACCTACGAGCAGTACTTC. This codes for CASSIDTYEQYF.

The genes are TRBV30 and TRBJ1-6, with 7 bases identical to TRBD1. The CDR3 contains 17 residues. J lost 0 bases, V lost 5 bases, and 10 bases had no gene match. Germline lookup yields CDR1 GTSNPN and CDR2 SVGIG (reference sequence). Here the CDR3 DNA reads TGTGCCTGGTCCGGGACAGACTCCTCCTCCTATAATTCACCCCTCCACTTT. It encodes CAWSGTDSSSYNSPLHF.

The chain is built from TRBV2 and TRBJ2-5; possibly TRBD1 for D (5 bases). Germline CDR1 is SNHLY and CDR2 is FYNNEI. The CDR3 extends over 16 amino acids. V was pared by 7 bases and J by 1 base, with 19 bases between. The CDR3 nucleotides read TGTGCCAGCATGTTCAGGGCACTAAATATCCAAGAGACCCAGTACTTC. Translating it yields CASMFRALNIQETQYF.

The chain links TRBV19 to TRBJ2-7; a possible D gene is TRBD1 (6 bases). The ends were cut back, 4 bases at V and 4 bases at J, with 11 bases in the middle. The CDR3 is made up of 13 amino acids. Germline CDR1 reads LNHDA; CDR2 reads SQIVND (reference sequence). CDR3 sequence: CASSTGVGYEQYF. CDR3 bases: TGTGCCAGTAGTACAGGGGTTGGGTACGAGCAGTACTTC.

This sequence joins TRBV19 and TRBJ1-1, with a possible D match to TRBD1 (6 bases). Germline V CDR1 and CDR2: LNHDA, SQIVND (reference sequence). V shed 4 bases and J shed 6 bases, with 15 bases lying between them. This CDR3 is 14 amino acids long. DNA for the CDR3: TGTGCCAGTAGTAGGGCAGGGGAAGGGGCTGAAGCTTTCTTT. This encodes CASSRAGEGAEAFF.

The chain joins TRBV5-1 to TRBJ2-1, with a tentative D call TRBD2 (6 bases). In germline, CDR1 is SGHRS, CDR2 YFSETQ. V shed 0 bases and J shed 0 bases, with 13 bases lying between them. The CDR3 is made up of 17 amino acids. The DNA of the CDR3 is TGCGCCAGCAGCTTGGAAGGCGGGATGAGCTCCTACAATGAGCAGTTCTTC. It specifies CASSLEGGMSSYNEQFF.

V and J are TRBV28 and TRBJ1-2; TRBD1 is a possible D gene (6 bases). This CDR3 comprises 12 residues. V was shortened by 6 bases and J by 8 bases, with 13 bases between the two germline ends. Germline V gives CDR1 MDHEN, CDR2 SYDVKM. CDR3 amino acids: CASSNRVGGYTF. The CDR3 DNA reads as TGTGCCAGCAGCAACAGGGTAGGGGGCTACACCTTC.

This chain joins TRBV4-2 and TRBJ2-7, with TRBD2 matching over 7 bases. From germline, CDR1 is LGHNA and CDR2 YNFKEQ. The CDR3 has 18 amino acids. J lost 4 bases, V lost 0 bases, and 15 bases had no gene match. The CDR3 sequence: CASSQEPEGGSTPYEQYF. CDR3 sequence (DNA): TGTGCCAGCAGCCAAGAGCCGGAGGGCGGGAGCACTCCTTACGAGCAGTACTTC.

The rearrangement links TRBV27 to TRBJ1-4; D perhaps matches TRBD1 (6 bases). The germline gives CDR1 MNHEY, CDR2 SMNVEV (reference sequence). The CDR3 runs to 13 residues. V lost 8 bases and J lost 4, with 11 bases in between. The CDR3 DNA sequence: TGTGCCAGCGGGGGGGCGGATAATGAAAAACTGTTTTTT. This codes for CASGGADNEKLFF.

The CDR3 is CASSSQVPYEQYF. CDR3 in DNA: TGTGCCAGCAGCTCCCAGGTCCCCTACGAGCAGTACTTC. The rearrangement joins TRBV7-9 to TRBJ2-7; D gene uncertain. Trimming shortened V by 4 bases and J by 2 bases, and 9 bases separated the two germline ends. CDR1 is SEHNR and CDR2 is FQNEAQ in the germline V gene (reference sequence). The CDR3 spans 13 residues.

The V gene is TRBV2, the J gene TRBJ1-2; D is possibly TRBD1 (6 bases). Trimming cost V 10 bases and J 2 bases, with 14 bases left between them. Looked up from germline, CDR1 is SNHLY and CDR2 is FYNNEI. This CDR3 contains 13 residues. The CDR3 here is CATKWTENYGYTF. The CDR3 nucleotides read TGTGCCACCAAGTGGACAGAAAACTATGGCTACACCTTC.

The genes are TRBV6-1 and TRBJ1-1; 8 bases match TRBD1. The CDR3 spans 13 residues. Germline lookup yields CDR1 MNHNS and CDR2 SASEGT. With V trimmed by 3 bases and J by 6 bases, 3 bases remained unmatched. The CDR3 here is CASSETGVAEAFF. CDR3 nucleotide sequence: TGTGCCAGCAGTGAGACAGGGGTGGCTGAAGCTTTCTTT.

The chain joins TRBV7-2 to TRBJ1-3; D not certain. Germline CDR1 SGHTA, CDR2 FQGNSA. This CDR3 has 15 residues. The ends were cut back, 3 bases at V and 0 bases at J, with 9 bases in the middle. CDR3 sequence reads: CASSFSTSSGNTIYF. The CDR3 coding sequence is TGTGCCAGCAGCTTCTCAACCAGCTCTGGAAACACCATATATTTT.

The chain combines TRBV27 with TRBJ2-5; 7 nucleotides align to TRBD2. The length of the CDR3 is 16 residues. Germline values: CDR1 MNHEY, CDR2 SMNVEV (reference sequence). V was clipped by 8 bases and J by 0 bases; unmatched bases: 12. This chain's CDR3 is CASGGDQRQYQETQYF. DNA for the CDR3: TGTGCCAGCGGGGGGGATCAGCGTCAGTACCAAGAGACCCAGTACTTC.

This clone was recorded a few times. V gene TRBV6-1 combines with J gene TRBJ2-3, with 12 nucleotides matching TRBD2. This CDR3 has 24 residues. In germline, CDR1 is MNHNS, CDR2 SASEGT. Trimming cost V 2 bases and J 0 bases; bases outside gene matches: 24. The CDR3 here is CASSEPSIRTSGISRLWSTDTQYF. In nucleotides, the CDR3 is TGTGCCAGCAGTGAACCGTCAATCCGGACTAGCGGGATATCGCGTCTTTGGAGCACAGATACGCAGTATTTT.

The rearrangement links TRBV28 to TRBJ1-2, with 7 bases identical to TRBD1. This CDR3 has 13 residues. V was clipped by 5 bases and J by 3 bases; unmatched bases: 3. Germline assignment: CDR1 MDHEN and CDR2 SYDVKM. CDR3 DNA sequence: TGTGCCAGCAGTACGGGACAGCACTATGGCTACACCTTC. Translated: CASSTGQHYGYTF.

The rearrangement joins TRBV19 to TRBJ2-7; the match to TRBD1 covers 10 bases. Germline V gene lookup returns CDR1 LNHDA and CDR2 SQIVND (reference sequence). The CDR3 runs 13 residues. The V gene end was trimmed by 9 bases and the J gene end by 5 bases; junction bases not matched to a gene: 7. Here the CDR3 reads CASRDRGSHEQYF. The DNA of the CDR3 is TGTGCCAGCCGGGACAGGGGCAGCCACGAGCAGTACTTC.